This T cell receptor (beta chain) was sequenced in a study of breast tumors, draining lymph nodes, adjacent tissues. Whole-study findings and limits: Findings are consistent with lymph node origin and intratumoral expansion of most tumor T cells.

Note on this clonotype: Antigen: not known.

The CDR3 contains 20 residues. V lost 4 bases to trimming and J lost 7 bases, with 30 bases between them. Germline V gene lookup returns CDR1 SGHRS and CDR2 YFSETQ. TCRdb re-derived calls from the multiplex PCR reads in MiXCR, one entry per CDR3 protein. The sample includes around 70,000 distinct CDR3 sequences, roughly 40% of them seen just once. The sample was breast tumor tissue. V usage is TRBV5-1 and J usage is TRBJ1-6; possibly TRBD1 for D (6 bases). The TCR originated in a female donor with breast cancer. Some clones in this sample may be carry-over from other donors' samples. CDR3 region: CASSETGGGAVLGGNSPLHF. The CDR3 DNA sequence: TGCGCCAGCAGCGAGACCGGCGGAGGGGCCGTCTTGGGGGGCAATTCACCCCTCCACTTT.